This T cell receptor beta chain was recorded in a study of blood T cell repertoires in COVID-19. The V gene end was trimmed by 1 base and the J gene end by 3 bases; junction bases not matched to a gene: 6. The CDR3 is made up of 15 amino acids. In germline, CDR1 is SGHNT, CDR2 YENEEA. As processed by the authors: Reference gene primer amplification yielded estimated nucleated cell counts. Repertoires were generated with immunoSEQ multiplex PCR, while TCRdb's copy carries only in-frame clones and drops some. V and J calls plus clone size are reproduced from that table; the DNA served to infer D and trimming. The sample lists under 200,000 clones, more than 70% occurring once.

This TCR came from a man aged 45-65 years with active or convalescent COVID-19. What was sequenced was peripheral blood. J is TRBJ2-7 and V is TRBV11-3; the match to TRBD2 covers 7 bases. CDR3 in amino acids: CASSLVSGTIYEQYF. The CDR3 coding sequence is TGTGCCAGCAGCTTAGTCAGCGGGACGATCTACGAGCAGTACTTC.